Presented here are 10 T cell receptor beta chains from one specimen sequenced in a study of CD8 T cells in Susac syndrome (dated by TCRdb to about 2019). Library construction relied on the immunoSEQ multiplex PCR assay. RNA was extracted using the RNeasy kit, and about 0.45 to 1 ug of the RNA was reverse transcribed with random hexamers. TCRdb cleaned the public reads at Q25 with fastp, built clones with MiXCR and kept in-frame beta chains. Rows are unified per CDR3 protein, each entry keeping the most common DNA and genes. Present in this sample are 70,000 to 100,000 distinct CDR3 sequences, over 85% of which were seen just once. The ten biggest clones cover less than 0.35% of the sample. Sample: CD8+ T cells from PBMCs. The receptors originated from a human donor in good health.

V is TRBV9 and J is TRBJ2-1; TRBD1 agrees at 7 bases. This CDR3 has 14 residues. CDR1 and CDR2 (germline): SGDLS, YYNGEE. With V trimmed by 4 bases and J by 5 bases, 6 bases remained unmatched. The CDR3 protein is CASSPGTEHNEQFF. As DNA, the CDR3 is TGTGCCAGCAGCCCAGGGACAGAGCACAATGAGCAGTTCTTC.

The chain employs TRBV12-3 or TRBV12-4 and TRBJ2-5, with a weak D call TRBD1 (6 bases). V shed 5 bases and J shed 5 bases, with 15 bases lying between them. This CDR3 is 14 amino acids long. The CDR3: CASSTGSMMETQYF. The CDR3 DNA is TGTGCCAGCAGTACAGGGAGTATGATGGAGACCCAGTACTTC.

J is TRBJ1-1 and V is TRBV28, with D maybe TRBD1 (5 bases). The ends were cut back, 4 bases at V and 2 bases at J, with 14 bases in the middle. The CDR3 length is 15 residues. Germline values: CDR1 MDHEN, CDR2 SYDVKM. CDR3 sequence (DNA): TGTGCCAGCAGTTCGAACGGGGGGTACAACACTGAAGCTTTCTTT. Its translation is CASSSNGGYNTEAFF.

J is TRBJ2-4 and V is TRBV7-2, with D tentatively TRBD2 (6 bases). The CDR3 contains 16 residues. V dropped 6 bases and J dropped 0 bases, with 15 bases sitting between them. Germline assignment: CDR1 SGHTA and CDR2 FQGNSA. CDR3 region: CASSPASVRAKNIQYF. CDR3 nucleotide sequence: TGTGCCAGCAGTCCCGCTAGCGTAAGAGCCAAAAACATTCAGTACTTC.

The chain uses TRBV7-9 and TRBJ1-2; D remains ambiguous. Looked up from germline, CDR1 is SEHNR and CDR2 is FQNEAQ (reference sequence). Trimming took off 0 bases at V and 0 bases at J, with 11 bases between the two ends. The CDR3 has 16 amino acids. CDR3 amino acids: CASSLARTLANYGYTF. Written as DNA, the CDR3 is TGTGCCAGCAGCTTAGCGCGGACTCTAGCTAACTATGGCTACACCTTC.

V gene TRBV15 combines with J gene TRBJ1-5, with D possibly TRBD1 on 6 matching bases. Between the trimmed V and J ends, which lost 4 bases and 3 bases, there was a span of 19 bases. The CDR3 has 17 residues. In germline, CDR1 is LNHNV, CDR2 YYDKDF (reference sequence). The DNA for the CDR3 is TGTGCCACCAGCACAACCTACAGGGAGTCGAACAATCAGCCCCAGCATTTT. This encodes CATSTTYRESNNQPQHF.

The CDR3 DNA reads TGTGCCAGCAGCTCTCTCGCCGGGTTCGACTATGGCTACACCTTC. It translates to CASSSLAGFDYGYTF. The chain has TRBV9 and TRBJ1-2, with no clear D. Germline-derived CDR1 and CDR2 are SGDLS and YYNGEE. V lost 4 bases, J lost 3 bases, and 16 bases lay in between. The CDR3 is 15 amino acids.

V and J are TRBV5-6 and TRBJ1-6, with D perhaps matching TRBD1 (5 bases). Germline V lookup: CDR1 SGHDT, CDR2 YYEEEE. CDR3 length: 14 residues. With 6 bases removed from V and 7 bases from J, the gap between germline ends came to 14 bases. DNA of the CDR3: TGTGCCAGCAACCAAGCTTCAGGGAATTCACCCCTCCACTTT. Amino acids: CASNQASGNSPLHF.

V usage is TRBV5-6 and J usage is TRBJ2-2; TRBD1 matches 8 bases. The CDR3 is made up of 15 amino acids. CDR1 and CDR2 (germline): SGHDT, YYEEEE. J gave up 6 bases and V 4 bases, and 8 bases lay outside the gene matches. The CDR3 reads CASSLDRVGPGELFF. The CDR3 DNA is TGTGCCAGCAGCCTGGACAGGGTAGGGCCCGGGGAGCTGTTTTTT.

The genes are TRBV7-2 and TRBJ2-1; a possible D gene is TRBD2 (6 bases). Per germline, CDR1 SGHTA and CDR2 FQGNSA. The V end was cut by 1 base, the J end by 8 bases, with 15 bases between. This CDR3 comprises 15 residues. The CDR3 reads CASSLVEGGVDEQFF. The CDR3 DNA follows: TGTGCCAGCAGCTTAGTGGAGGGAGGAGTCGATGAGCAGTTCTTC.